This TCR beta chain was retrieved from a study of blood T cell repertoires in COVID-19. Overall study context: The study drew acute and convalescent COVID-19 samples from the United States, Italy and Spain.

How the authors handled the data: Estimation of nucleated cell counts relied on the amplification of reference gene primers. Assay used: immunoSEQ multiplex PCR; TCRdb lists only in-frame clones, some missing. D and trimming come from the DNA, and the V and J calls and clone size come from that table. Of roughly 250,000 clones detected, about four fifths appear once; the ten largest clones hold more than 1.5%. This clonotype was obtained from a woman aged 40-49 years who had recovered from COVID-19. The sequenced material came from peripheral blood.

CDR3 sequence reads: CASNLDRGMVNTEAFF. The CDR3 DNA reads TGTGCCAGTAATCTGGACAGGGGGATGGTGAACACTGAAGCTTTCTTT. The rearrangement links TRBV19 to TRBJ1-1, with 10 bases fitting TRBD1. V shed 7 bases and J 0 bases; nucleotides not matched to a gene: 8. Germline CDR1 and CDR2: LNHDA and SQIVND (reference sequence). The CDR3 covers 16 residues.